This TCR beta chain was observed in a study of vaccination and CD4 T cells after COVID-19. The overall study: According to the study, participants were given two doses of BNT162b2 or mRNA-1273 vaccine. The stimulus for the cells was overlapping spike peptides derived from SARS-CoV-2, HCoV-NL63, HCoV-OC43 and HCoV-229E.

In the case of this clonotype: The antigen is unknown.

The germline CDR1 and CDR2 sequences are SGHKS and YYEKEE (reference sequence). CDR3 size: 13 residues. V shed 7 bases, J shed 1 base, and the junction held 4 bases outside the gene matches. The treatment was: roughly ten-day PBMC culture with coronavirus spike peptide pools or control peptides (ViraFEST assay). Oncomine TCR Beta short-read sequencing was applied to DNA from cultured CD4+ T cells. From CD4+ T cells that had been cultured, genomic DNA was extracted. Via MiXCR, TCRdb re-called the PCR reads, giving one row per CDR3 protein. The table has roughly 22,000 distinct CDR3 sequences, over 25% seen once.

This sequence originates from a human donor with COVID-19. V usage is TRBV5-5 and J usage is TRBJ1-1; 7 positions agree with TRBD1. Sequencing was carried out using cultured CD4+ T cells from blood. CDR3 region: CASDDRANTEAFF. CDR3 sequence (DNA): TGTGCCAGCGATGACAGGGCGAACACTGAAGCTTTCTTT.